A single sample gave rise to the 25 T cell receptor beta chains below, sequenced in a study of tumor-infiltrating lymphocytes in glioblastoma multiforme. Multiple V-beta primers and a C-beta primer amplified TCRB from RNA. TCRdb re-called the multiplex PCR reads through MiXCR, storing one row per CDR3 protein. Among about 18,000 distinct CDR3 sequences listed, around 68% were seen once. Sequencing was performed on peripheral blood. These receptors all come from a male donor with glioblastoma.

This chain joins TRBV28 and TRBJ1-1; D is ambiguous. Germline assignment: CDR1 MDHEN and CDR2 SYDVKM. CDR3 size: 13 residues. V lost 2 bases and J lost 2, with 6 bases in between. The CDR3 loop reads CASSLGVNTEAFF. The CDR3 nucleotides are TGTGCCAGCAGTTTAGGGGTAAACACTGAAGCTTTCTTT.

The chain recombines TRBV5-1 with TRBJ2-5, with 8 bases identical to TRBD2. CDR1 is SGHRS and CDR2 is YFSETQ in the germline V gene. Trimming removed 0 bases from V and 4 bases from J; junction bases left unmatched: 2. CDR3 length: 14 residues. The CDR3 sequence is CASSLVRGAETQYF. The CDR3 DNA sequence: TGCGCCAGCAGCTTGGTGCGGGGGGCAGAGACCCAGTACTTC.

In its sample, this clonotype was seen many times. The chain joins TRBV7-8 to TRBJ2-2; 10 bases match TRBD2. The germline CDR1 and CDR2 sequences are SGHVS and FQNEAQ. V dropped 5 bases and J dropped 4; count of bases not matched to a gene: 7. This CDR3 comprises 16 residues. The CDR3 sequence is CASSELAGLRTGELFF. The CDR3 nucleotides are TGTGCCAGCAGCGAACTAGCGGGACTTCGCACCGGGGAGCTGTTTTTT.

DNA for the CDR3: TGTGCCAGCAGCCTGGATCAAAGGTACGAGCAGTACTTC. As protein: CASSLDQRYEQYF. The chain recombines TRBV11-1 with TRBJ2-7; D ambiguous. Trimming took off 5 bases at V and 4 bases at J, with 12 bases between the two ends. In germline, CDR1 is SGHAT, CDR2 FQDESV (reference sequence). The CDR3 is made up of 13 amino acids.

On this clonotype: The junction does not match germline at one end; this may be a read error. The DNA for the CDR3 is TGTGCCAGCGGCTTAGACGTAGGGCTCGACGAGCAGTACTTC. Its translation: CASGLDVGLDEQYF. The chain is built from TRBV11-2 and TRBJ2-7; D unresolved. Germline V gene data show CDR1 as SGHAT and CDR2 as FQNNGV. CDR3 length: 14 amino acids.

Comment on this clonotype: At one boundary the junction diverges from the germline segment, which might be a read error. The chain has TRBV7-8 and TRBJ2-3; a weak D match, TRBD2 (5 bases). Germline V lookup: CDR1 SGHVS, CDR2 FQNEAQ. This CDR3 region has 13 residues. The CDR3 region has the DNA TGTGCTGGCAGCTTTGGGAGCACAGATACTCAGTATTTT. It encodes CAGSFGSTDTQYF.

V usage is TRBV11-2 and J usage is TRBJ2-1, with 7 bases matching TRBD2. The CDR3 spans 14 residues. V was clipped by 5 bases and J by 6 bases; unmatched bases: 7. Germline V lookup: CDR1 SGHAT, CDR2 FQNNGV. The CDR3 DNA reads TGTGCCAGCAGCATTGGGGGGGGTTCCAATGAGCAGTTCTTC. Translated, it gives CASSIGGGSNEQFF.

This chain joins TRBV20-1 and TRBJ2-1; TRBD2 matches 10 bases. Germline CDR1 and CDR2: DFQATT and SNEGSKA (reference sequence). The CDR3 is 14 residues long. V dropped 5 bases and J dropped 5; count of bases not matched to a gene: 6. The CDR3 sequence: CSAPGTSDHNEQFF. For the CDR3, the DNA is TGCAGTGCTCCCGGGACTAGCGACCACAATGAGCAGTTCTTC.

The chain carries TRBV11-2 and TRBJ2-3, with D unclear. Trimming left V 4 bases short and J 0 bases short, with 14 bases between. CDR3 length equals 16 residues. Germline lookup yields CDR1 SGHAT and CDR2 FQNNGV. CDR3 bases: TGTGCCAGCAGCTCTGGGCCGCCGTGGAGCACAGATACGCAGTATTTT. Protein sequence: CASSSGPPWSTDTQYF.

In its sample, this clonotype was seen many times. The rearrangement joins TRBV28 to TRBJ2-2; D ambiguous. Germline CDR1 reads MDHEN; CDR2 reads SYDVKM. Between the trimmed V and J ends, which lost 2 bases and 6 bases, there was a span of 10 bases. This CDR3 contains 14 residues. The CDR3 reads CASSLDKTPGELFF. The DNA of the CDR3 is TGTGCCAGCAGTTTAGACAAAACCCCCGGGGAGCTGTTTTTT.

This clonotype is deemed medium-sized. The chain uses TRBV6-1 and TRBJ2-7; D may be TRBD1 (5 bases). The V end was cut by 6 bases, the J end by 5 bases, with 11 bases between. Germline V gene lookup returns CDR1 MNHNS and CDR2 SASEGT. The length of the CDR3 is 12 residues. CDR3 residues: CASSARVDEQYF. CDR3 in DNA: TGTGCCAGCAGCGCCAGGGTCGACGAGCAGTACTTC.

This chain links TRBV11-3 with TRBJ2-1, with D possibly TRBD2 on 6 matching bases. V lost 10 bases and J lost 6, with 22 bases in between. Germline CDR1 and CDR2: SGHNT and YENEEA. The CDR3 sequence is 15 residues long. The CDR3 DNA reads TGTGCCACCATCCTCCTAGCGAGAGGAGGCAATGAGCAGTTCTTC. It yields the protein CATILLARGGNEQFF.

Regarding this clonotype: Mismatch with germline at one junction end may stem from a read error. The chain is built from TRBV11-2 and TRBJ1-1; no firm D call. Germline loops: CDR1 SGHAT, CDR2 FQNNGV. CDR3 length equals 11 residues. In nucleotides, the CDR3 is TGTGCCAGCAGCTTAGCACACGAGGCTTACTTT. Translation: CASSLAHEAYF.

Regarding this clonotype: A much larger clone differs from this one at a single base, so this may be a read error. The J gene is TRBJ1-6, the V gene TRBV5-1; no firm D call. V was cut by 0 bases and J by 5 bases, with 9 bases left in between. Germline V CDR1 and CDR2: SGHRS, YFSETQ. The CDR3 consists of 15 residues. DNA for the CDR3: TGCGCCAGCAGCTTGGGAACATGCCATAATTCACCCCTCCACTTT. Its translation: CASSLGTCHNSPLHF. Full variable domain (rest looked up from reference TRBV5-1 and TRBJ1-6): KAGVTQTPRYLIKTRGQQVTLSCSPISGHRSVSWYQQTPGQGLQFLFEYFSETQRNKGNFPGRFSGRQFSNSRSEMNVSTLELGDSALYLCASSLGTCHNSPLHFGNGTRLTVT.

The chain carries TRBV6-5 and TRBJ2-7, with 7 bases matching TRBD2. The V gene's germline CDR1 is MNHEY and CDR2 SVGAGI. V shed 8 bases and J 4 bases; nucleotides not matched to a gene: 8. The CDR3 has 13 residues. The CDR3 coding sequence is TGTGCCAGCGGAGCTAGCGGATTATACGAGCAGTACTTC. It codes for CASGASGLYEQYF.

The rearrangement joins TRBV12-3 or TRBV12-4 to TRBJ1-1; TRBD1 matches at 8 bases. The CDR3 runs 13 residues. Trimming at V came to 3 bases and at J to 5 bases, leaving 2 bases not matched to a gene. CDR3 nucleotides: TGTGCCAGCAGTTTTCAGGGGGCAACTGAAGCTTTCTTT. Its protein product is CASSFQGATEAFF.

This sequence joins TRBV29-1 and TRBJ2-7; TRBD1 matches at 7 bases. The CDR3 consists of 14 residues. Looked up from germline, CDR1 is SQVTM and CDR2 is ANQGSEA. V was pared by 2 bases and J by 4 bases, with 8 bases of the junction left unmatched. The CDR3 here is CSVELRDREYEQYF. The CDR3 coding sequence is TGCAGCGTTGAACTCCGTGACAGGGAGTACGAGCAGTACTTC.

This clonotype was picked up many times. CDR3 sequence (DNA): TGCAGCGTTGAAATGGGGCTGACCTACGAGCAGTACTTC. Its protein product is CSVEMGLTYEQYF. The gene calls are TRBV29-1 and TRBJ2-7; a possible D gene is TRBD1 (5 bases). The CDR3 runs 13 residues. V was cut by 2 bases and J by 2 bases, with 10 bases left in between. CDR1 is SQVTM and CDR2 is ANQGSEA in the germline V gene.

V usage is TRBV6-1 and J usage is TRBJ2-1; D possibly corresponds to TRBD2 (7 bases). Looked up from germline, CDR1 is MNHNS and CDR2 is SASEGT. The CDR3 covers 15 residues. V lost 7 bases and J 4 bases, leaving 17 bases between the germline ends. CDR3 in amino acids: CASKLGGAKYNEQFF. The CDR3 nucleotides are TGTGCCAGCAAACTTGGGGGGGCGAAGTACAATGAGCAGTTCTTC.

Note on this clonotype: It may be a read error: a sequence one base away is much more abundant. The chain has TRBV28 and TRBJ2-2; D call uncertain. Looked up from germline, CDR1 is MDHEN and CDR2 is SYDVKM. There are 14 residues in the CDR3. The CDR3 protein is CAISLDKTPGELFF. DNA for the CDR3: TGTGCCATCAGTTTAGACAAAACCCCCGGGGAGCTGTTTTTT.

At least ten counts were recorded for this clonotype. The chain links TRBV20-1 to TRBJ1-1; TRBD1 is a possible D gene (6 bases). The germline V gene encodes CDR1 DFQATT and CDR2 SNEGSKA (reference sequence). This CDR3 comprises 14 residues. The V and J ends lost 5 bases and 4 bases respectively, with 17 bases between them. The chain's CDR3 is CSAAPQGLGTEAFF. CDR3 sequence (DNA): TGCAGTGCTGCCCCCCAGGGGCTGGGCACTGAAGCTTTCTTT.

V gene TRBV11-3 combines with J gene TRBJ1-5; 10 nucleotides match TRBD1. This CDR3 region has 18 residues. Germline loops: CDR1 SGHNT, CDR2 YENEEA. V dropped 5 bases and J dropped 3; count of bases not matched to a gene: 13. In DNA form, the CDR3 reads TGTGCCAGCAGCGCGCCCCCGGGACAGGGGTTGGACAATCAGCCCCAGCATTTT. This translates into CASSAPPGQGLDNQPQHF. Full variable domain (outside the CDR3, taken from reference TRBV11-3 and TRBJ1-5): EAGVVQSPRYKIIEKKQPVAFWCNPISGHNTLYWYLQNLGQGPELLIRYENEEAVDDSQLPKDRFSAERLKGVDSTLKIQPAELGDSAVYLCASSAPPGQGLDNQPQHFGDGTRLSIL.

The gene calls are TRBV6-1 and TRBJ2-1; D is undetermined. V lost 11 bases to trimming and J lost 9 bases, with 20 bases between them. The CDR3 contains 13 residues. Germline CDR1 MNHNS, CDR2 SASEGT. For the CDR3, the DNA is TGTGCCGGCGACGGCAGTACCTCCGGTGAGCAGTTCTTC. This encodes CAGDGSTSGEQFF.

The chain uses TRBV20-1 and TRBJ2-5; 8 bases line up with TRBD2. This CDR3 contains 13 residues. Trimming took 4 bases from V and 1 from J; bases not matched to a gene: 2. Germline V lookup: CDR1 DFQATT, CDR2 SNEGSKA (reference sequence). The CDR3 protein is CSATSGGQETQYF. DNA for the CDR3: TGCAGTGCTACAAGCGGGGGCCAAGAGACCCAGTACTTC.

The chain joins TRBV12-3 or TRBV12-4 to TRBJ2-7; tentative D call: TRBD1 (6 bases). The CDR3 contains 14 residues. V gave up 5 bases and J gave up 3 bases, with 14 bases separating them. Here the CDR3 reads CASSLRQADYEQYF. In DNA, the CDR3 is TGTGCCAGCAGTCTTAGACAGGCAGACTACGAGCAGTACTTC.